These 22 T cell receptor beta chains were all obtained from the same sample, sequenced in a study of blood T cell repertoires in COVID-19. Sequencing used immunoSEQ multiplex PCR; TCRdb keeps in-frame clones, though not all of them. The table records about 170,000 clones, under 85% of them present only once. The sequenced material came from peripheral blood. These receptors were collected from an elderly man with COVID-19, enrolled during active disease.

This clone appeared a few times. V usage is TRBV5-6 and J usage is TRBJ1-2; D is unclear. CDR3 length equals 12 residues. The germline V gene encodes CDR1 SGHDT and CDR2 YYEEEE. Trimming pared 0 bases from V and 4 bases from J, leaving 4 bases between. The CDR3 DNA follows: TGTGCCAGCAGCTTGGGCAGCTATGGCTACACCTTC. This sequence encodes CASSLGSYGYTF.

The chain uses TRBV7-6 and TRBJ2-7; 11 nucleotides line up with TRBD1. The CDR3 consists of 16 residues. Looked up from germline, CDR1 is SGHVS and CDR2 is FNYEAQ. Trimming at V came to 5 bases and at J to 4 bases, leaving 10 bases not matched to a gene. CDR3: CASSENTGQGVYEQYF. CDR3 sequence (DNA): TGTGCCAGCAGCGAAAACACGGGACAGGGGGTTTACGAGCAGTACTTC. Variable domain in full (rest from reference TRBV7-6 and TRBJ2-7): GAGVSQSPRYKVTKRGQDVALRCDPISGHVSLYWYRQALGQGPEFLTYFNYEAQQDKSGLPNDRFSAERPEGSISTLTIQRTEQRDSAMYRCASSENTGQGVYEQYFGPGTRLTVT.

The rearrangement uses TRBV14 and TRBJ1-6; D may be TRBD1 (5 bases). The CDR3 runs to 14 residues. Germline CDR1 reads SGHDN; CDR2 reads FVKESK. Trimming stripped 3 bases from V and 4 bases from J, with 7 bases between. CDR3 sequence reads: CASSQTAYNSPLHF. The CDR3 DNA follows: TGTGCCAGCAGCCAGACAGCTTATAATTCACCCCTCCACTTT.

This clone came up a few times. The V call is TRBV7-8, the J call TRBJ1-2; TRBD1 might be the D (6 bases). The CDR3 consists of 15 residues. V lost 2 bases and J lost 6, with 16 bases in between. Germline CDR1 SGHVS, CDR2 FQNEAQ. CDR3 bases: TGTGCCAGCAGCTTAACGGGGAGGGGGGCGGATGGCTACACCTTC. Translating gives CASSLTGRGADGYTF. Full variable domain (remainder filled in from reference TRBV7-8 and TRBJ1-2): GAGVSQSPRYKVAKRGQDVALRCDPISGHVSLFWYQQALGQGPEFLTYFQNEAQLDKSGLPSDRFFAERPEGSVSTLKIQRTQQEDSAVYLCASSLTGRGADGYTFGSGTRLTVV.

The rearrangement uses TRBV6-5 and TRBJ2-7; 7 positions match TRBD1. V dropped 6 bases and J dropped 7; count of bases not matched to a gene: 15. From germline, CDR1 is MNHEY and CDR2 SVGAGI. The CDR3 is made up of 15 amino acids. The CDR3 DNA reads TGTGCCAGCAGGGGGCAAGGCACAGGGGTTGGTGAGCAGTACTTC. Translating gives CASRGQGTGVGEQYF.

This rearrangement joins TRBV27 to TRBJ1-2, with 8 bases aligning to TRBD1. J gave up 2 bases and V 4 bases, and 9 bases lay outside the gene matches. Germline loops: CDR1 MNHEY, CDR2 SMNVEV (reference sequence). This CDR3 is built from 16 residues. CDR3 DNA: TGTGCCAGCAGTTCGCCTAACAGGGGGGGGAACTATGGCTACACCTTC. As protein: CASSSPNRGGNYGYTF.

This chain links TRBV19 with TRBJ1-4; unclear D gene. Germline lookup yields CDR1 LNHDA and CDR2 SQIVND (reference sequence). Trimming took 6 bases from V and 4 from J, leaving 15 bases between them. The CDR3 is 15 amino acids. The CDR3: CASRLWAANNEKLFF. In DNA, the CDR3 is TGTGCCAGTAGGCTCTGGGCAGCTAATAATGAAAAACTGTTTTTT. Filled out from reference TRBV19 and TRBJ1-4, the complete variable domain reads DGGITQSPKYLFRKEGQNVTLSCEQNLNHDAMYWYRQDPGQGLRLIYYSQIVNDFQKGDIAEGYSVSREKKESFPLTVTSAQKNPTAFYLCASRLWAANNEKLFFGSGTQLSVL.

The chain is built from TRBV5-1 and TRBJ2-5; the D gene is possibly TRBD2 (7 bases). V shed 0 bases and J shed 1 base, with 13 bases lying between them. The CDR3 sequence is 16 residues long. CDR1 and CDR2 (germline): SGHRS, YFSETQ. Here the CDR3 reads CASSLEGRGPQETQYF. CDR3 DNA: TGCGCCAGCAGCTTGGAGGGGCGGGGGCCCCAAGAGACCCAGTACTTC.

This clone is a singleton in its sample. DNA of the CDR3: TGTGCCAGCAGCTTAGTCAGGGCTGGGGCCAACGTCCTGACTTTC. Translated: CASSLVRAGANVLTF. The V and J genes are TRBV11-2 and TRBJ2-6; D is possibly TRBD1 (5 bases). V gave up 1 base and J gave up 2 bases, with 6 bases separating them. CDR1 SGHAT and CDR2 FQNNGV come from the germline V gene. This CDR3 contains 15 residues.

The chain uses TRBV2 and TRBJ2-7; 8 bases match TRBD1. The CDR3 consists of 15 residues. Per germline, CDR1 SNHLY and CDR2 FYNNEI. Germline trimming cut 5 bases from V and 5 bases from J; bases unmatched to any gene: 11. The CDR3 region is CASSTRTGRRNEQYF. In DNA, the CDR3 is TGTGCCAGCAGTACCCGGACAGGGAGGCGGAACGAGCAGTACTTC.

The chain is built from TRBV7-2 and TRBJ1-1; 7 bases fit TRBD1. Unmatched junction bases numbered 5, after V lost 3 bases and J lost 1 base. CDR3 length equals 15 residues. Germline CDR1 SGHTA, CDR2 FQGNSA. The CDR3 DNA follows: TGTGCCAGCAGCTTTTTCCAGGGGGGGAACACTGAAGCTTTCTTT. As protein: CASSFFQGGNTEAFF.

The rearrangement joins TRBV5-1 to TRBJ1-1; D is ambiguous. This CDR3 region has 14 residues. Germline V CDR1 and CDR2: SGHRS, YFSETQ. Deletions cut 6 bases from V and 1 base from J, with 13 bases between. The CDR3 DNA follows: TGCGCCAGCACCTCGTCGACGGGGAACACTGAAGCTTTCTTT. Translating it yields CASTSSTGNTEAFF.

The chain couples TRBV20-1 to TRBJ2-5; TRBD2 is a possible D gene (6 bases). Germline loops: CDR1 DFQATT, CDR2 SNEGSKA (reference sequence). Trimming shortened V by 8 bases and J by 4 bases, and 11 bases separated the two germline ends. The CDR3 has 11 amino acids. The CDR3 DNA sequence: TGCAGTCGCGGGGAATTAGAGACCCAGTACTTC. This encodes CSRGELETQYF.

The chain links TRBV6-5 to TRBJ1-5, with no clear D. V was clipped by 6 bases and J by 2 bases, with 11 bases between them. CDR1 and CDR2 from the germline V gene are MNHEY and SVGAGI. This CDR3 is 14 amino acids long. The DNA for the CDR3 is TGTGCCAGCAGCGTCGGTAACGGCAATCAGCCCCAGCATTTT. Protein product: CASSVGNGNQPQHF.

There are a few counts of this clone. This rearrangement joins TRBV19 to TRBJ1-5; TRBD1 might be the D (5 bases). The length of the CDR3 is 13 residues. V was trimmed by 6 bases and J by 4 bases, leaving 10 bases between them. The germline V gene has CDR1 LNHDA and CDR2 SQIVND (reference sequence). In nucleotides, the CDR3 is TGTGCCAGTAGACGGGGGAATAATCAGCCCCAGCATTTT. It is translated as CASRRGNNQPQHF.

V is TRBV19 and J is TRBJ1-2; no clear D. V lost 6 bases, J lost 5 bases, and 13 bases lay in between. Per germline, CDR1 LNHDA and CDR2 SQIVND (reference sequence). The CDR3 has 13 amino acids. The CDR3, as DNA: TGTGCCAGTAGCGAAGGGAGACTTTATGGCTACACCTTC. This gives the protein CASSEGRLYGYTF.

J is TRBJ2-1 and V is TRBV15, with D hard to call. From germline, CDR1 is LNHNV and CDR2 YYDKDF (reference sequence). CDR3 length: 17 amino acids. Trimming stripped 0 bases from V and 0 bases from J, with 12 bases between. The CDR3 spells CATSREVTVSSYNEQFF. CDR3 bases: TGTGCCACCAGCAGAGAAGTTACAGTGAGCTCCTACAATGAGCAGTTCTTC.

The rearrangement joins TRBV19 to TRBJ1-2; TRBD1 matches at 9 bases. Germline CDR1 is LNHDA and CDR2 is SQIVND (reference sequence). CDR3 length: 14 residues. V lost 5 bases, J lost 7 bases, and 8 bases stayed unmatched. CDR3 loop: CASSYRDRDLGYTF. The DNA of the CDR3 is TGTGCCAGTAGTTACCGGGACAGGGACCTTGGCTACACCTTC.

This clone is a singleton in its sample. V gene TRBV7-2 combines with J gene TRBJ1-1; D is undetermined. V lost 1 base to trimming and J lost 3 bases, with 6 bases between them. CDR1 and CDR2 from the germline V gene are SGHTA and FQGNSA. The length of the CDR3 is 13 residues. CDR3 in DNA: TGTGCCAGCAGCTTAGTATCCGACACTGAAGCTTTCTTT. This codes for CASSLVSDTEAFF.

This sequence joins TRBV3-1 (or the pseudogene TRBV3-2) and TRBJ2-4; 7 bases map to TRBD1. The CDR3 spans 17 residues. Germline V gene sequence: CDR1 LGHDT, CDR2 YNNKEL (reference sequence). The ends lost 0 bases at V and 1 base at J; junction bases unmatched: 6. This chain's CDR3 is CASSQDKGGGAKNIQYF. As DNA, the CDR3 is TGTGCCAGCAGCCAAGATAAAGGGGGCGGGGCCAAAAACATTCAGTACTTC.

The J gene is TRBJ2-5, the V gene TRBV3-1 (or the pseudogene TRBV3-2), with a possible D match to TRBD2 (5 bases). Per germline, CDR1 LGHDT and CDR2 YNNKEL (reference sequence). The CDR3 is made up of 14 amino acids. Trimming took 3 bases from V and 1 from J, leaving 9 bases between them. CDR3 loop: CASSQFRGQETQYF. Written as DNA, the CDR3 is TGTGCCAGCAGCCAGTTCCGGGGCCAAGAGACCCAGTACTTC.

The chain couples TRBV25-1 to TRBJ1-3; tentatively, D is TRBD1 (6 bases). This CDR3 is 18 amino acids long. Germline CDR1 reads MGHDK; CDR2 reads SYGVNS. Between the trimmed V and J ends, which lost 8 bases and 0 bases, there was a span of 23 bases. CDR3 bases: TGTGCCAGCTCCGGCGATGACAGGCCGCCAAACTCTGGAAACACCATATATTTT. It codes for CASSGDDRPPNSGNTIYF.